The 26 T cell receptor beta chains below all came from one sample that was sequenced in a study of blood T cell repertoires in COVID-19. TCRdb's copy holds only in-frame clones and misses some; the assay was immunoSEQ multiplex PCR. The profile shows some 76,000 clones, 75% to 90% of them singletons. The source material was peripheral blood. The origin of the receptors is a human donor in a cohort sampled during active COVID-19.

V usage is TRBV19 and J usage is TRBJ1-5; tentative D call: TRBD1 (5 bases). The CDR3 is made up of 15 amino acids. Germline CDR1 is LNHDA and CDR2 is SQIVND (reference sequence). The V end lost 2 bases, the J end lost 6 bases, and 14 bases lay between the germline ends. Here the CDR3 reads CASSIIWGEGQPQHF. The CDR3 DNA reads TGTGCCAGTAGTATAATTTGGGGGGAAGGTCAGCCCCAGCATTTT.

The chain uses TRBV7-2 and TRBJ1-5; D gene unclear. The V gene's germline CDR1 is SGHTA and CDR2 FQGNSA. With 3 bases removed from V and 4 bases from J, the gap between germline ends came to 7 bases. The CDR3 is 13 residues long. CDR3 amino acids: CASSFNLNQPQHF. CDR3 DNA sequence: TGTGCCAGCAGCTTTAACTTGAATCAGCCCCAGCATTTT.

This chain uses TRBV3-1 (or the pseudogene TRBV3-2) with TRBJ1-1; 9 bases fit TRBD1. This CDR3 is 16 amino acids long. V gave up 6 bases and J gave up 1 base; unmatched junction bases: 9. Germline V gene sequence: CDR1 LGHDT, CDR2 YNNKEL (reference sequence). The CDR3 sequence: CASRQGAGSTNTEAFF. The DNA for the CDR3 is TGTGCCAGCAGACAGGGGGCGGGCTCGACGAACACTGAAGCTTTCTTT.

CDR3 region: CAIRNEDTGELFF. The CDR3 DNA reads as TGTGCCATCAGAAACGAGGACACCGGGGAGCTGTTTTTT. V gene TRBV10-3 combines with J gene TRBJ2-2; no reliable D call. Looked up from germline, CDR1 is ENHRY and CDR2 is SYGVKD. The CDR3 covers 13 residues. Trimming shortened V by 6 bases and J by 3 bases, and 8 bases separated the two germline ends.

The J gene is TRBJ2-5, the V gene TRBV7-6, with D maybe TRBD1 (6 bases). This CDR3 is 15 amino acids long. From germline, CDR1 is SGHVS and CDR2 FNYEAQ. Trimming pared 0 bases from V and 7 bases from J, leaving 15 bases between. CDR3 loop: CASSLAEEEGGTQYF. The CDR3 DNA follows: TGTGCCAGCAGCTTAGCGGAGGAGGAAGGGGGGACCCAGTACTTC.

V gene TRBV9 combines with J gene TRBJ2-1; 12 bases fit TRBD2. The CDR3 totals 15 residues. J lost 8 bases, V lost 5 bases, and 8 bases had no gene match. Germline V lookup: CDR1 SGDLS, CDR2 YYNGEE. Here the CDR3 reads CASRPSGGAGDEQFF. DNA for the CDR3: TGTGCCAGCAGGCCTAGCGGGGGGGCCGGGGATGAGCAGTTCTTC.

This clone has more than one count but fewer than ten. J is TRBJ2-5 and V is TRBV28; 7 bases align to TRBD2. V shed 3 bases, J shed 2 bases, and the junction held 3 bases outside the gene matches. The CDR3 is made up of 14 amino acids. The germline gives CDR1 MDHEN, CDR2 SYDVKM. As DNA, the CDR3 is TGTGCCAGCAGTTTGATTAGCGGGCAAGAGACCCAGTACTTC. It specifies CASSLISGQETQYF.

This clone qualifies as hyperexpanded. The V gene is TRBV28, the J gene TRBJ1-1; D is uncertain. Germline V gene sequence: CDR1 MDHEN, CDR2 SYDVKM. The CDR3 is 15 residues long. Between the trimmed V and J ends, which lost 5 bases and 0 bases, there was a span of 13 bases. The CDR3 DNA reads TGTGCCAGCAGTCCCCTCGGAGGGATGAACACTGAAGCTTTCTTT. Protein sequence: CASSPLGGMNTEAFF.

J is TRBJ2-1 and V is TRBV19; 14 nucleotides line up with TRBD2. Trimming at V came to 5 bases and at J to 4 bases, leaving 7 bases not matched to a gene. The CDR3 loop spans 17 amino acids. Germline V gene lookup returns CDR1 LNHDA and CDR2 SQIVND (reference sequence). The CDR3 DNA follows: TGTGCCAGTAGTCCCGGACTAGCGGGGGGTCGGTACAATGAGCAGTTCTTC. This gives the protein CASSPGLAGGRYNEQFF.

The chain links TRBV5-6 to TRBJ1-2; D may be TRBD1 (5 bases). Germline lookup yields CDR1 SGHDT and CDR2 YYEEEE. The CDR3 totals 14 residues. With 4 bases removed from V and 2 bases from J, the gap between germline ends came to 12 bases. CDR3: CASSRHGGNYGYTF. Here the CDR3 DNA reads TGTGCCAGCAGCCGGCATGGGGGGAACTATGGCTACACCTTC.

This clone was seen just once. The V gene is TRBV10-3, the J gene TRBJ2-3; 7 positions agree with TRBD2. The CDR3 runs 14 residues. The germline CDR1 and CDR2 sequences are ENHRY and SYGVKD. Unmatched junction bases numbered 4, after V lost 6 bases and J lost 1 base. This CDR3 reads CAIRAGVGTDTQYF. The DNA of the CDR3 is TGTGCCATCAGGGCGGGGGTTGGCACAGATACGCAGTATTTT.

V usage is TRBV9 and J usage is TRBJ2-6; D is possibly TRBD2 (5 bases). Trimming removed 0 bases at V and 0 bases at J, with 10 bases between. The V gene's germline CDR1 is SGDLS and CDR2 YYNGEE. The length of the CDR3 is 17 residues. The chain's CDR3 is CASSVVSGLSGANVLTF. The CDR3 nucleotides are TGTGCCAGCAGCGTAGTGAGCGGCCTCTCTGGGGCCAACGTCCTGACTTTC.

The DNA of the CDR3 is TGTGCCAGCAGCCAAGACAGGGGAGCCTACGAGCAGTACTTC. This encodes CASSQDRGAYEQYF. The V and J genes are TRBV3-1 (or the pseudogene TRBV3-2) and TRBJ2-7; tentative D call: TRBD1 (6 bases). V lost 0 bases and J lost 2, with 8 bases in between. The CDR3 has 14 residues. Germline CDR1 is LGHDT and CDR2 is YNNKEL (reference sequence).

V gene TRBV6-5 combines with J gene TRBJ1-1; D is uncertain. V lost 2 bases, J lost 3 bases, and 16 bases lay in between. The CDR3 is 16 amino acids. In germline, CDR1 is MNHEY, CDR2 SVGAGI. The CDR3 nucleotides read TGTGCCAGCAGTTACGGGGTTGCGGGTGGGTACACTGAAGCTTTCTTT. Its translation: CASSYGVAGGYTEAFF.

This clone was detected only once. This sequence joins TRBV6-6 and TRBJ2-7; TRBD1 matches at 9 bases. The length of the CDR3 is 14 residues. With 6 bases clipped from V and 3 bases from J, the junction kept 6 bases outside the gene matches. Germline assignment: CDR1 MNHNY and CDR2 SVGAGI (reference sequence). The CDR3 DNA reads TGTGCCAGCAGAACCGGGACAGGGCTCTACGAGCAGTACTTC. Its translation: CASRTGTGLYEQYF.

The chain couples TRBV28 to TRBJ2-1; D may be TRBD1 (5 bases). The V end was cut by 1 base, the J end by 9 bases, with 13 bases between. The germline V gene has CDR1 MDHEN and CDR2 SYDVKM. The CDR3 contains 14 residues. The CDR3, as DNA: TGTGCCAGCAGTTTATTCCGCCAGGGCGGTGAGCAGTTCTTC. Amino acid sequence: CASSLFRQGGEQFF.

V usage is TRBV4-1 and J usage is TRBJ1-2, with D perhaps TRBD1 (6 bases). The germline V gene has CDR1 MGHRA and CDR2 YSYEKL. The CDR3 is made up of 15 amino acids. Trimming pared 3 bases from V and 6 bases from J, leaving 17 bases between. The CDR3 DNA reads as TGCGCCAGCAGCCATACGGGGGGGGCCGAGGATGGCTACACCTTC. Protein sequence: CASSHTGGAEDGYTF.

The chain recombines TRBV7-9 with TRBJ1-1; the match to TRBD1 covers 8 bases. The CDR3 is made up of 14 amino acids. Looked up from germline, CDR1 is SEHNR and CDR2 is FQNEAQ (reference sequence). V lost 2 bases and J lost 5; bases outside the gene matches: 4. CDR3 in DNA: TGTGCCAGCAGCTTACGACAGGGGAGGACTGAAGCTTTCTTT. The encoded protein is CASSLRQGRTEAFF.

The chain carries TRBV9 and TRBJ2-1, with D perhaps TRBD2 (5 bases). The germline V gene encodes CDR1 SGDLS and CDR2 YYNGEE. This CDR3 is built from 12 residues. Trimming shortened V by 5 bases and J by 6 bases, and 9 bases separated the two germline ends. CDR3 nucleotide sequence: TGTGCCAGCAGTCCGGGGTTCAATGAGCAGTTCTTC. It encodes CASSPGFNEQFF.

This sequence joins TRBV2 and TRBJ2-1, with 16 bases aligning to TRBD2. Germline assignment: CDR1 SNHLY and CDR2 FYNNEI. J gave up 7 bases and V 8 bases, and 11 bases lay outside the gene matches. The CDR3 runs to 17 residues. This CDR3 reads CASSGTSGGASRNEQFF. In DNA form, the CDR3 reads TGTGCCAGCTCCGGGACTAGCGGGGGGGCGAGTAGGAATGAGCAGTTCTTC.

The chain carries TRBV7-3 and TRBJ2-1; D gene uncertain. This CDR3 has 13 residues. The V end lost 6 bases, the J end lost 5 bases, and 11 bases lay between the germline ends. Germline V gene data show CDR1 as SGHTA and CDR2 as FQGTGA. The CDR3 nucleotides read TGTGCCAGCAGTCCGGAGCCCAACAATGAGCAGTTCTTC. This codes for CASSPEPNNEQFF.

This clone was counted a few times. This chain links TRBV6-1 with TRBJ2-2, with 8 bases identical to TRBD2. The CDR3 extends over 16 amino acids. Germline V gives CDR1 MNHNS, CDR2 SASEGT. With V trimmed by 0 bases and J by 0 bases, 0 bases remained unmatched. The CDR3 DNA follows: TGTGCCAGCAGTGAAGCGCGGGGGGCGAACACCGGGGAGCTGTTTTTT. It specifies CASSEARGANTGELFF.

CDR3 sequence reads: CASSLDGLQEPQHF. CDR3 nucleotides: TGCGCCAGCAGCTTGGATGGCCTCCAGGAGCCCCAGCATTTT. The gene calls are TRBV5-1 and TRBJ1-5; D is uncertain. Trimming shortened V by 0 bases and J by 8 bases, and 12 bases separated the two germline ends. Germline values: CDR1 SGHRS, CDR2 YFSETQ. The CDR3 sequence is 14 residues long.

The chain uses TRBV30 and TRBJ2-7, with D possibly TRBD2 on 6 matching bases. The CDR3 has 9 amino acids. Germline V gene lookup returns CDR1 GTSNPN and CDR2 SVGIG (reference sequence). The V gene lost 7 bases and the J gene lost 8 bases, with 9 bases spanning the gap. CDR3 protein: CASAGQQYF. The CDR3 region has the DNA TGTGCCTCGGCGGGACAGCAGTACTTC.

V is TRBV19 and J is TRBJ1-3; 10 nucleotides agree with TRBD1. Germline V lookup: CDR1 LNHDA, CDR2 SQIVND (reference sequence). This CDR3 is built from 16 residues. V trimming: 5 bases; J trimming: 3 bases; junction bases outside the gene matches: 7. The CDR3 here is CASSYAGTGVGNTIYF. For the CDR3, the DNA is TGTGCCAGTAGTTACGCCGGGACAGGGGTTGGAAACACCATATATTTT.

The rearrangement links TRBV6-5 to TRBJ2-7, with D maybe TRBD1 (5 bases). Looked up from germline, CDR1 is MNHEY and CDR2 is SVGAGI. V shed 0 bases and J shed 3 bases, with 9 bases lying between them. This CDR3 comprises 14 residues. The CDR3 sequence is CASSYSLGVYEQYF. Here the CDR3 DNA reads TGTGCCAGCAGTTACTCCTTAGGGGTCTACGAGCAGTACTTC.